This entry features one T cell receptor (beta chain) sequence. Its matching antigen is unknown. This sample is drawn from a study of shared clonotypes between healthy human individuals. All of the donors resided in Nashville, Tennessee, and each was a Caucasian adult. TCRdb keeps only in-frame clones here, not all; method: immunoSEQ multiplex PCR. Of approximately 980,000 clones listed, 76% are singletons. The germline V gene encodes CDR1 MNHEY and CDR2 SVGAGI. CDR3 size: 13 residues. V lost 7 bases and J lost 4; bases outside the gene matches: 5. Study-level findings and limits: An anticipated effect of sequencing depth on clonotype sharing among donors was recognized.

The J gene is TRBJ2-7, the V gene TRBV6-5; 9 bases match TRBD1. Input material: memory CD4+ T cells sorted from blood. Sample subset: CD45RA-negative fraction. The TCR sequence derives from a man aged 18 to 29 in good health. The CDR3: CASTTGGGYEQYF. The CDR3, as DNA: TGTGCCAGCACGACAGGGGGTGGGTACGAGCAGTACTTC.